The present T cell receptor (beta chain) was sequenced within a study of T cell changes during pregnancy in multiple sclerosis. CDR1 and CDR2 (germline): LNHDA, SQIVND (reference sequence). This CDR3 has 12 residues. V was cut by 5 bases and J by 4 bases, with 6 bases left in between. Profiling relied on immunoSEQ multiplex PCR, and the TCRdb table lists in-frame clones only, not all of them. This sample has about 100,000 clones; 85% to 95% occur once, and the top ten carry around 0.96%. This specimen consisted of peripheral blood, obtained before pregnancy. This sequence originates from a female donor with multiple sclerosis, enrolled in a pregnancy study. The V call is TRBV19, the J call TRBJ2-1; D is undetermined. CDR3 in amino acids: CASSFGYNEQFF. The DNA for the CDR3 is TGTGCCAGTAGTTTCGGTTACAATGAGCAGTTCTTC.